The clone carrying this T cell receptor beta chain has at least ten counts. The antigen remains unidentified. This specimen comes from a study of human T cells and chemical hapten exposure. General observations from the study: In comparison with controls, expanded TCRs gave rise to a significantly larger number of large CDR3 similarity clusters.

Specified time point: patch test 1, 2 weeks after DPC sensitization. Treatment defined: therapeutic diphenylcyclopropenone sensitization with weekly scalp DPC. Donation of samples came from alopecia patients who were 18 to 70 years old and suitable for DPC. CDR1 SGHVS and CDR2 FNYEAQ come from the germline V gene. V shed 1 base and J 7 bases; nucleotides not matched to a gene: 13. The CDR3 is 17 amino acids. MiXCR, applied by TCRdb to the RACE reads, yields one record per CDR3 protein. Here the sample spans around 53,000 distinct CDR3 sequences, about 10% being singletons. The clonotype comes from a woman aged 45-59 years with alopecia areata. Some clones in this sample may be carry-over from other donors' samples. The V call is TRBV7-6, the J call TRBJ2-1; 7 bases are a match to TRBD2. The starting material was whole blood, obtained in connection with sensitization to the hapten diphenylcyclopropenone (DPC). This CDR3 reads CASSLVSGNLGGNEQFF. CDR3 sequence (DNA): TGTGCCAGCAGCTTAGTCAGCGGGAATCTTGGAGGGAATGAGCAGTTCTTC.